One T cell receptor (beta chain) is described in this entry. What it binds is unknown. The entry originates in a study of shared clonotypes between healthy human individuals. Study-level information: Each donor's CD4 naive and CD4 memory cells filled three plates apiece, CD8 naive two, and CD8 memory one. Study observations and caveats: A limitation of the genetic and exposure-history diversity represented arose from few donors.

J was trimmed by 4 bases and V by 5 bases; bases with no gene match: 4. The CDR3 runs to 15 residues. Germline V gene lookup returns CDR1 SEHNR and CDR2 FQNEAQ (reference sequence). TCRdb's table, derived via immunoSEQ multiplex PCR, lists solely in-frame clones and lacks some. Among about 2.4 million clones, under 95% were seen once, and the ten largest hold around 0.37%. The rearrangement links TRBV7-9 to TRBJ2-3; TRBD2 agrees at 12 bases. Sequenced: naive CD4+ T cells from PBMCs. Subset defined: CD45RA+ positively selected. This clonotype was sampled from a young man in good health. Some clones in this sample may be carry-over from other donors' samples. In DNA, the CDR3 is TGTGCCAGCAGCAAACTAGCGGGAGGTGCAGATACGCAGTATTTT. As protein: CASSKLAGGADTQYF.